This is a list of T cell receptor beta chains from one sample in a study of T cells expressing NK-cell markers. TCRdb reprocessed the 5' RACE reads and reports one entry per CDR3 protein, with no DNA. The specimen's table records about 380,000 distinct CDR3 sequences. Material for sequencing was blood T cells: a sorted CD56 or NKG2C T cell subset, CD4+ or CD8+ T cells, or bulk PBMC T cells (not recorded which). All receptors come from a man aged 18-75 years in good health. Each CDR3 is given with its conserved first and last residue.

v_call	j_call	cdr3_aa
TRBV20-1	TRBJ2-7	CSAADSSSYEQYF
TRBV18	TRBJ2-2	CASSLAQGNTGELFF
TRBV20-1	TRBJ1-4	CSARAVPSDRALEKLFF
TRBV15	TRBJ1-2	CATSRRFGTGELYGYTF
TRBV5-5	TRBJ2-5	CASSLDGRGRETQYF
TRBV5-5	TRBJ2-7	CASSLERGGTQRSYEQYF
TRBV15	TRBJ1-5	CATSRGDRVEPQHF
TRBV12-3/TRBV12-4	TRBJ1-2	CASTKGFRGYTF
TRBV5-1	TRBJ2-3	CASRVAGGSTDTQYF
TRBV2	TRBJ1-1	CASSLFLDRLEAFF
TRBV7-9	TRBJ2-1	CASSPFGGRGTYNEQFF
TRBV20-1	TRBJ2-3	CSYRRGTDTQYF
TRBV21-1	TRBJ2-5	CASSKAGPVGETQYF
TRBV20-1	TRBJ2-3	CSASGLPRNTQYF
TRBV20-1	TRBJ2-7	CSAPNLWGGTYEQYF
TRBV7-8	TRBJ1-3	CASRSGPRSSGNTIYF
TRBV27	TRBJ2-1	CATKRGGYNEQFF
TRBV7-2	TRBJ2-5	CASSLALRGRETQYF
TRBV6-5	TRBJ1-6	CASSYSASGTGGRRSPLHF
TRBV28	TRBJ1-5	CASSLEGHQPQHF
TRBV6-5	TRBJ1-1	CASSYSWSMNTEAFF
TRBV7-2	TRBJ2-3	CASSSVRRDTQYF
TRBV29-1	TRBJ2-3	CSVESGALIDTQYF
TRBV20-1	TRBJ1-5	CSARRPGEKYSNQPQHF
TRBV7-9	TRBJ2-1	CASSPEGSNEQFF
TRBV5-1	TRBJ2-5	CATARGNGGAGETQYF
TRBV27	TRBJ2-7	CASSPLTGQGVNEQYF
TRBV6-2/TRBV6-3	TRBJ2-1	CASSFPKFGSYNEQFF
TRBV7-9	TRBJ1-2	CASSHRDTVLSNYGYTF
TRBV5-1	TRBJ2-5	CASRLTSGGAGQETQYF
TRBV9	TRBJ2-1	CASSVFLGGEQFF
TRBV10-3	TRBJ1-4	CAISAASPGEKLFF
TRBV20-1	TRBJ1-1	CSARVINRGLNTEAFF
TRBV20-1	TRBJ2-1	CSAGRPRAGGTDEQFF
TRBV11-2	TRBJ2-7	CASSPPVGVEQYF
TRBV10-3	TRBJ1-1	CAISEEGIRGTEAFF
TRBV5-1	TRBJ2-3	CASRQNTGFTDTQYF
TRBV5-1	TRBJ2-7	CASSLAGTSDPYEQYF
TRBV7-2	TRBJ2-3	CASSYGPSEYTDTQYF
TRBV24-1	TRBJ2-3	CATSDLPGHGGTDTQYF